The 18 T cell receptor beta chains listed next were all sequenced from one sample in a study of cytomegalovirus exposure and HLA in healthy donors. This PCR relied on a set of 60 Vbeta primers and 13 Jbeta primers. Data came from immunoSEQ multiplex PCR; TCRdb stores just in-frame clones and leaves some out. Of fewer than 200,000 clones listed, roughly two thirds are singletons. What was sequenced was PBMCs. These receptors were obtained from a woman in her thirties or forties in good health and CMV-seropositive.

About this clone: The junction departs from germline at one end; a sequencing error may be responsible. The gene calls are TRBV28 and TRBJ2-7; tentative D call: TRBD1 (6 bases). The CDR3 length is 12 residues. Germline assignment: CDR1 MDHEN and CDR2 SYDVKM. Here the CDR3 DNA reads TGTGCCAGCAGTTCTCCCGGACAGTCCCCCGGCTTC. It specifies CASSSPGQSPGF. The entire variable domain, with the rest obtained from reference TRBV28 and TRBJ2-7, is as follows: DVKVTQSSRYLVKRTGEKVFLECVQDMDHENMFWYRQDPGLGLRLIYFSYDVKMKEKGDIPEGYSVSREKKERFSLILESASTNQTSMYLCASSSPGQSPGFGPGTRLTVT.

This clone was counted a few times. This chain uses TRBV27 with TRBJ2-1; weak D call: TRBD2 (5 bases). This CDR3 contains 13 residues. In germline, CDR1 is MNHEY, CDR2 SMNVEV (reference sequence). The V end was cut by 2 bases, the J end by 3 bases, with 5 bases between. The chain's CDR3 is CASSLDYYNEQFF. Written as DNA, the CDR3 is TGTGCCAGCAGTTTAGACTACTACAATGAGCAGTTCTTC.

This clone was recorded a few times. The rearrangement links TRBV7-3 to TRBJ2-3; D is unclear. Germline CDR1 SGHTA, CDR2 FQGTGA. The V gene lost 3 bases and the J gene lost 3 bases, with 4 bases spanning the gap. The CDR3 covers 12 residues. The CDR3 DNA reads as TGTGCCAGCAGCTTCGGGACAGATACGCAGTATTTT. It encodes CASSFGTDTQYF.

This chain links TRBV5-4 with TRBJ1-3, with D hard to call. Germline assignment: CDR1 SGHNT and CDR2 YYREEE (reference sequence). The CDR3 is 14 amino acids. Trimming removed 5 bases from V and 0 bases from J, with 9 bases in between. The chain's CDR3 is CASSPLPSGNTIYF. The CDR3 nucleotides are TGTGCCAGCAGTCCCCTTCCCTCTGGAAACACCATATATTTT.

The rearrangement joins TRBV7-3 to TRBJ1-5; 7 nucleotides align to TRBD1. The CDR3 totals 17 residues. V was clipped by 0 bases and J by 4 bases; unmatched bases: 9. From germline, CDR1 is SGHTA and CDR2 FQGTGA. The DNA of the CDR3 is TGTGCCAGCAGCTTAACTGATACAGGGGCCAAAAATCAGCCCCAGCATTTT. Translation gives CASSLTDTGAKNQPQHF.

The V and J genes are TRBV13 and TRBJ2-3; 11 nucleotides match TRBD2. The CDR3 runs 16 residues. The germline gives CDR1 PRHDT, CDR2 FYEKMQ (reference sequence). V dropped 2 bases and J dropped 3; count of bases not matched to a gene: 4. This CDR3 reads CASSLQASGRTDTQYF. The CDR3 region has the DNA TGTGCCAGCAGCTTACAGGCTAGCGGGAGGACAGATACGCAGTATTTT.

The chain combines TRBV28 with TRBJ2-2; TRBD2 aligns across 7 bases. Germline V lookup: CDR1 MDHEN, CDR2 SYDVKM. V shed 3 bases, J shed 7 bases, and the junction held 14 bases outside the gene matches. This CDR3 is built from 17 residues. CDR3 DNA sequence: TGTGCCAGCAGTTTTTTGAAACGGACTAGACGGGGCGGGGAGCTGTTTTTT. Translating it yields CASSFLKRTRRGGELFF.

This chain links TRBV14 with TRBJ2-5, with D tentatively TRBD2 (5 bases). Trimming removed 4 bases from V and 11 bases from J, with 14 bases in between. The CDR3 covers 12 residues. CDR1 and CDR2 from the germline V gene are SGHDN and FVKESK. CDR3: CASSPGSREQYF. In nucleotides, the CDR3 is TGTGCCAGCAGCCCGGGGTCTAGAGAGCAGTACTTC.

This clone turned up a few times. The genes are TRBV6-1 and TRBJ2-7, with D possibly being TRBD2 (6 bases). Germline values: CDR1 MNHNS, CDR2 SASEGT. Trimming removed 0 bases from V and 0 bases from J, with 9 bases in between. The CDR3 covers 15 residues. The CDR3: CASSEASGSSYEQYF. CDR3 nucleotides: TGTGCCAGCAGTGAAGCTAGCGGAAGCTCCTACGAGCAGTACTTC.

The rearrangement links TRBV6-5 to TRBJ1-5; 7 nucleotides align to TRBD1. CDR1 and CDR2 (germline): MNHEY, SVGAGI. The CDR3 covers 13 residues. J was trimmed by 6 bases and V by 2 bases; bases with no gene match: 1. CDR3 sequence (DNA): TGTGCCAGCAGTTACCAGGGGGGTCAGCCCCAGCATTTT. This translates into CASSYQGGQPQHF.

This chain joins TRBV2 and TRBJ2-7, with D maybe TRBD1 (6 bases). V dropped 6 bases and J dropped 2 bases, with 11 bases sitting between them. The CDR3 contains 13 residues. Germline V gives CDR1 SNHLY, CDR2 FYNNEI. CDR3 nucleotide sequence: TGTGCCAGCAGGGCCAGGGGAACCTACGAGCAGTACTTC. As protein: CASRARGTYEQYF. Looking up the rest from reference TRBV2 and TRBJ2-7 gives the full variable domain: EPEVTQTPSHQVTQMGQEVILRCVPISNHLYFYWYRQILGQKVEFLVSFYNNEISEKSEIFDDQFSVERPDGSNFTLKIRSTKLEDSAMYFCASRARGTYEQYFGPGTRLTVT.

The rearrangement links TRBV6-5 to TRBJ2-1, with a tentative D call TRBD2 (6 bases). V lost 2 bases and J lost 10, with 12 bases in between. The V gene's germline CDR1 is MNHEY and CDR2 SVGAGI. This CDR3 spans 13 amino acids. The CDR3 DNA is TGTGCCAGCAGTTACGGGGTTGGGAGGGAGCAGTTCTTC. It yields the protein CASSYGVGREQFF.

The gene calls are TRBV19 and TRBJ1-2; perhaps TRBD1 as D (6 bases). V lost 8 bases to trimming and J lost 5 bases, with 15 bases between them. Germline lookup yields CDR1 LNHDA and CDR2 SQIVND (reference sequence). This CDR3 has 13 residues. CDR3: CASGDSRGYGYTF. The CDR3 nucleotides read TGTGCCAGTGGAGACTCCAGGGGTTATGGCTACACCTTC.

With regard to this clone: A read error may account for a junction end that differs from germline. The CDR3 reads CASSLVSGGANEQFF. DNA of the CDR3: TGTGCTAGCAGCTTAGTTAGCGGGGGGGCTAATGAGCAGTTCTTC. V and J are TRBV7-7 and TRBJ2-1; 11 bases line up with TRBD2. CDR1 SSHAT and CDR2 FNYEAQ come from the germline V gene (reference sequence). The CDR3 loop spans 15 amino acids.

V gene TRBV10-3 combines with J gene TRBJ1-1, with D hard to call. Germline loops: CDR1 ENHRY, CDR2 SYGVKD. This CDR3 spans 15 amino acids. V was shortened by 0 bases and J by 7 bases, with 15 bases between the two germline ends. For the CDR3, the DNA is TGTGCCATCAGTGAGTCGGGAGGGAGAGGAAGTGAAGCTTTCTTT. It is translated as CAISESGGRGSEAFF.

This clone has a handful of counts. CDR3 sequence: CASSLPGQINSPLHF. CDR3 DNA: TGTGCCAGTAGTCTTCCGGGACAGATCAATTCACCCCTCCACTTT. The genes are TRBV19 and TRBJ1-6; the match to TRBD1 covers 7 bases. The CDR3 covers 15 residues. Germline CDR1 reads LNHDA; CDR2 reads SQIVND (reference sequence). The V and J ends lost 5 bases and 7 bases, in that order; junction bases with no gene match: 8.

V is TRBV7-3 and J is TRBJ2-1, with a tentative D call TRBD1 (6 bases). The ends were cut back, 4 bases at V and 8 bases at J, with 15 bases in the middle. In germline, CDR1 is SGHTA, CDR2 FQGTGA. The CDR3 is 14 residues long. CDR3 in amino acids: CASSSGSWGHEQFF. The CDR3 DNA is TGTGCCAGCAGCTCTGGATCCTGGGGGCATGAGCAGTTCTTC. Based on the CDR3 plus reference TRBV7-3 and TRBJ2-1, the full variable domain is GAGVSQTPSNKVTEKGKYVELRCDPISGHTALYWYRQSLGQGPEFLIYFQGTGAADDSGLPNDRFFAVRPEGSVSTLKIQRTERGDSAVYLCASSSGSWGHEQFFGPGTRLTVL.

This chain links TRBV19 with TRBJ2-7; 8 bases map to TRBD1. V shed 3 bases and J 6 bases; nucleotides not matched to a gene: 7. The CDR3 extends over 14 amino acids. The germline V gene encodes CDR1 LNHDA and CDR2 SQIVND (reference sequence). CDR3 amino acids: CASSIRDRLGEQYF. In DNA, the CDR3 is TGTGCCAGTAGTATCCGGGACAGGCTAGGCGAGCAGTACTTC.